A single sample is the source of the 22 T cell receptor beta chains below, sequenced in a study of cytomegalovirus exposure and HLA in healthy donors. Both 60 Vbeta primers and 13 Jbeta primers went into the PCR. Clones were read by immunoSEQ multiplex PCR, and TCRdb kept only the in-frame ones, dropping some. This table holds about 120,000 clones, about 78% found once. What was sequenced was PBMCs. The receptor source for this set is a woman aged 40-49 years in good health and CMV-seropositive.

The chain recombines TRBV20-1 with TRBJ1-2; D gene uncertain. Germline loops: CDR1 DFQATT, CDR2 SNEGSKA (reference sequence). V lost 5 bases, J lost 4 bases, and 8 bases lay in between. The CDR3 is 11 residues long. The CDR3 coding sequence is TGCAGTGCTCCCACGGGCTATGGCTACACCTTC. This codes for CSAPTGYGYTF.

The V and J genes are TRBV5-1 and TRBJ1-4; unclear D gene. The V gene lost 5 bases and the J gene lost 0 bases, with 8 bases spanning the gap. CDR1 and CDR2 (germline): SGHRS, YFSETQ. The CDR3 has 14 residues. CDR3 amino acids: CASRPLATNEKLFF. CDR3 nucleotides: TGCGCCAGCAGACCTCTAGCAACTAATGAAAAACTGTTTTTT.

The chain combines TRBV27 with TRBJ1-1, with 7 positions matching TRBD1. CDR3 length: 13 amino acids. V trimming: 4 bases; J trimming: 1 base; junction bases outside the gene matches: 0. Per germline, CDR1 MNHEY and CDR2 SMNVEV (reference sequence). DNA for the CDR3: TGTGCCAGCAGTTGGGACAGGAACACTGAAGCTTTCTTT. This codes for CASSWDRNTEAFF.

This chain uses TRBV6-1 with TRBJ1-2; D not resolved. V lost 0 bases and J lost 5, with 16 bases in between. There are 16 residues in the CDR3. Germline loops: CDR1 MNHNS, CDR2 SASEGT. CDR3 DNA: TGTGCCAGCAGTGAAGCGGGCTCCGAATCTCTATATGGCTACACCTTC. It encodes CASSEAGSESLYGYTF.

This chain joins TRBV30 and TRBJ1-2; no clear D. The CDR3 sequence is 13 residues long. Germline assignment: CDR1 GTSNPN and CDR2 SVGIG (reference sequence). Between the trimmed V and J ends, which lost 5 bases and 0 bases, there was a span of 10 bases. The CDR3 reads CAWGDKTNYGYTF. The CDR3 coding sequence is TGTGCCTGGGGCGACAAAACTAACTATGGCTACACCTTC. Based on the CDR3 plus reference TRBV30 and TRBJ1-2, the full variable domain is SQTIHQWPATLVQPVGSPLSLECTVEGTSNPNLYWYRQAAGRGLQLLFYSVGIGQISSEVPQNLSASRPQDRQFILSSKKLLLSDSGFYLCAWGDKTNYGYTFGSGTRLTVV.

This clone has more than one count but fewer than ten. This rearrangement joins TRBV6-1 to TRBJ1-4; tentative D call: TRBD1 (5 bases). This CDR3 has 15 residues. Between the trimmed V and J ends, which lost 6 bases and 6 bases, there was a span of 17 bases. The germline CDR1 and CDR2 sequences are MNHNS and SASEGT. Written as DNA, the CDR3 is TGTGCCAGCAGAGGAGTAGGGGAGGAGGATGAAAAACTGTTTTTT. It codes for CASRGVGEEDEKLFF.

The chain employs TRBV10-3 and TRBJ1-3; D not resolved. The germline V gene has CDR1 ENHRY and CDR2 SYGVKD. Trimming stripped 5 bases from V and 0 bases from J, with 8 bases between. There are 14 residues in the CDR3. CDR3: CAISTQVSGNTIYF. CDR3 coding DNA: TGTGCCATCAGTACGCAGGTCTCTGGAAACACCATATATTTT.

The J gene is TRBJ1-6, the V gene TRBV6-1; D is unresolved. Trimming cost V 8 bases and J 0 bases, with 11 bases left between them. This CDR3 contains 15 residues. The germline CDR1 and CDR2 sequences are MNHNS and SASEGT. The CDR3 protein is CASPAESSYNSPLHF. DNA for the CDR3: TGTGCCAGCCCAGCGGAGAGCTCCTATAATTCACCCCTCCACTTT.

V gene TRBV30 combines with J gene TRBJ1-1, with D uncertain. This CDR3 is built from 14 residues. Germline lookup yields CDR1 GTSNPN and CDR2 SVGIG (reference sequence). V lost 0 bases, J lost 4 bases, and 12 bases lay in between. CDR3 bases: TGTGCCTGGAGTGTAAAGTTGCGGAGCACTGAAGCTTTCTTT. It yields the protein CAWSVKLRSTEAFF. Together with reference TRBV30 and TRBJ1-1, the CDR3 gives the full variable domain: SQTIHQWPATLVQPVGSPLSLECTVEGTSNPNLYWYRQAAGRGLQLLFYSVGIGQISSEVPQNLSASRPQDRQFILSSKKLLLSDSGFYLCAWSVKLRSTEAFFGQGTRLTVV.

Only one count was recorded for this clone. V is TRBV7-8 and J is TRBJ2-3; D might be TRBD2 (6 bases). Deletions cut 4 bases from V and 4 bases from J, with 9 bases between. From germline, CDR1 is SGHVS and CDR2 FQNEAQ. This CDR3 is built from 13 residues. The CDR3 bases are TGTGCCAGCAGCTCACTAGCACCAGATACGCAGTATTTT. This translates into CASSSLAPDTQYF.

In DNA, the CDR3 is TGCGCCAGCAGCTTGGCCTGGACAGGGAGCTCCTATAATTCACCCCTCCACTTT. Its protein is CASSLAWTGSSYNSPLHF. The V gene is TRBV5-1, the J gene TRBJ1-6; 8 bases agree with TRBD1. Germline CDR1 SGHRS, CDR2 YFSETQ. V trimming: 0 bases; J trimming: 0 bases; junction bases outside the gene matches: 5. This CDR3 region has 18 residues.

The V call is TRBV5-1, the J call TRBJ1-1; 10 bases are a match to TRBD1. Trimming removed 6 bases from V and 0 bases from J; junction bases left unmatched: 11. Per the germline V gene, CDR1 is SGHRS and CDR2 is YFSETQ. The CDR3 is made up of 17 amino acids. The CDR3, as DNA: TGCGCCAGCACCTTTTGGACAGGGGGTACCGTGAACACTGAAGCTTTCTTT. Protein product: CASTFWTGGTVNTEAFF.

The rearrangement uses TRBV2 and TRBJ1-5; D not certain. Germline V gives CDR1 SNHLY, CDR2 FYNNEI. V dropped 2 bases and J dropped 7 bases, with 15 bases sitting between them. The CDR3 has 15 amino acids. CDR3 nucleotides: TGTGCCAGCAGTGAACGGGGTCGGGTCGGACAGCCCCAGCATTTT. Its protein product is CASSERGRVGQPQHF. Supplemented by reference TRBV2 and TRBJ1-5, the full variable domain reads EPEVTQTPSHQVTQMGQEVILRCVPISNHLYFYWYRQILGQKVEFLVSFYNNEISEKSEIFDDQFSVERPDGSNFTLKIRSTKLEDSAMYFCASSERGRVGQPQHFGDGTRLSIL.

The chain employs TRBV6-5 and TRBJ1-1; D ambiguous. V shed 8 bases and J shed 1 base, with 5 bases lying between them. The germline CDR1 and CDR2 sequences are MNHEY and SVGAGI. This CDR3 is 11 amino acids long. The CDR3 region is CASGRNTEAFF. The CDR3 DNA is TGTGCCAGCGGCAGGAACACTGAAGCTTTCTTT.

The chain is built from TRBV6-6 and TRBJ1-5; D is perhaps TRBD1 (6 bases). V was pared by 10 bases and J by 2 bases, with 12 bases between. The CDR3 contains 13 residues. Per germline, CDR1 MNHNY and CDR2 SVGAGI (reference sequence). The CDR3 sequence is CATKGVGNQPQHF. Written as DNA, the CDR3 is TGTGCCACTAAGGGGGTCGGCAATCAGCCCCAGCATTTT.

J is TRBJ2-1 and V is TRBV9, with TRBD2 matching 10 bases. V shed 4 bases and J 6 bases; nucleotides not matched to a gene: 10. Germline-derived CDR1 and CDR2 are SGDLS and YYNGEE. The CDR3 contains 16 residues. CDR3 DNA sequence: TGTGCCAGCAGCTTTACCACTAGCGGGGTCTCCAATGAGCAGTTCTTC. Its protein product is CASSFTTSGVSNEQFF.

J is TRBJ1-1 and V is TRBV7-9; no firm D call. V lost 2 bases and J 1 base, leaving 8 bases between the germline ends. Per the germline V gene, CDR1 is SEHNR and CDR2 is FQNEAQ (reference sequence). The CDR3 covers 14 residues. The CDR3 DNA reads TGTGCCAGCAGCTTACAGGCCGAGAACACTGAAGCTTTCTTT. Its translation is CASSLQAENTEAFF.

The chain combines TRBV19 with TRBJ2-2, with 7 bases that match TRBD1. The CDR3 totals 13 residues. With 8 bases clipped from V and 4 bases from J, the junction kept 4 bases outside the gene matches. Germline lookup yields CDR1 LNHDA and CDR2 SQIVND (reference sequence). The CDR3 nucleotides are TGTGCCAGTGGGGGACAGCTCACCGGGGAGCTGTTTTTT. Amino acid sequence: CASGGQLTGELFF.

The CDR3 coding sequence is TGTGCCAGCACCGTACACAACACTGAAGCTTTCTTT. It codes for CASTVHNTEAFF. The chain links TRBV6-1 to TRBJ1-1; D is undetermined. The V end was cut by 7 bases, the J end by 2 bases, with 8 bases between. The CDR3 contains 12 residues. CDR1 MNHNS and CDR2 SASEGT come from the germline V gene.

V and J are TRBV27 and TRBJ2-4; no definite D call. With 4 bases removed from V and 2 bases from J, the gap between germline ends came to 12 bases. CDR3 length equals 15 residues. Germline assignment: CDR1 MNHEY and CDR2 SMNVEV (reference sequence). CDR3 bases: TGTGCCAGCAGTTCGGAGAGGCGGACCAAAAACATTCAGTACTTC. Amino acid sequence: CASSSERRTKNIQYF.

The V and J genes are TRBV6-5 and TRBJ1-3; 7 bases are shared with TRBD1. V was pared by 2 bases and J by 0 bases, with 4 bases of the junction left unmatched. Germline CDR1 is MNHEY and CDR2 is SVGAGI. The CDR3 runs to 16 residues. CDR3 amino acids: CASSYGTAGSGNTIYF. The CDR3 DNA is TGTGCCAGCAGTTACGGGACAGCAGGCTCTGGAAACACCATATATTTT.

V gene TRBV7-8 combines with J gene TRBJ2-7; a weak D match, TRBD1 (6 bases). Germline CDR1 SGHVS, CDR2 FQNEAQ. The CDR3 covers 13 residues. With 5 bases removed from V and 0 bases from J, the gap between germline ends came to 8 bases. The CDR3 sequence: CASSRDISYEQYF. CDR3 DNA sequence: TGTGCCAGCAGCCGGGACATCTCCTACGAGCAGTACTTC.